Reported below is one T cell receptor (beta chain). Its antigen is as yet unknown. This sample is part of a study of OX40 agonist ivuxolimab in advanced cancers. Study at large: Intravenous ivuxolimab at 0.01 to 10 mg/kg was given to patients every 2 weeks. Study results and caveats: Certain nonresponders likewise exhibited a low normalized T-cell clonal expansion.

The method was immunoSEQ multiplex PCR; TCRdb's version includes in-frame clones alone and lacks a portion of them. The table has 35,000 to 40,000 clones, about nine tenths seen once. The CDR3 sequence is 14 residues long. CDR1 SGHTA and CDR2 FQGNSA come from the germline V gene. The V gene lost 0 bases and the J gene lost 8 bases, with 10 bases spanning the gap. The chain links TRBV7-2 to TRBJ1-4, with D possibly matching TRBD1 (6 bases). This receptor was obtained from an adult with an advanced solid tumor such as melanoma, head and neck, liver or kidney cancer. Sequencing used CD4+ or CD8+ T cells sorted from blood, obtained in a trial of the OX40 agonist ivuxolimab. Written as DNA, the CDR3 is TGTGCCAGCAGCTTAGCGCAGGGGCAGGAAAAACTGTTTTTT. As protein: CASSLAQGQEKLFF.